The clone carrying this TCR beta chain has just a few counts. Its specificity is not known. The V end lost 3 bases, the J end lost 6 bases, and 16 bases lay between the germline ends. CDR1 is SGHNT and CDR2 is YYREEE in the germline V gene (reference sequence). The CDR3 runs 15 residues. Populations isolated by sorting all had purity greater than 95%. The data belong to a study of beta chain features in type 1 diabetes. Study-level points and caveats: The study found that naive, central memory and Treg TCRB repertoires appeared more similar in patients than in healthy donors. Type 1 diabetes patients showed a moderate but significant shortening of TCRB CDR3s in all four CD4+ subsets.

Of the isolated RNA, all was reverse transcribed, and so the sequenced material was expressed TCRB transcripts. Using immunoSEQ multiplex PCR, the repertoire was profiled, and TCRdb retains in-frame clones only, with some absent. In the table there are around 600,000 clones, under 15% of which are singletons. Source material: naive CD4+ T cells from blood. This sequence originates from a man aged 30-40 years with type 1 diabetes. The genes are TRBV5-4 and TRBJ2-1; perhaps TRBD2 as D (5 bases). The CDR3 spells CASSSRAETSNEQFF. CDR3 DNA: TGTGCCAGCAGCTCGCGGGCAGAAACGTCCAATGAGCAGTTCTTC.